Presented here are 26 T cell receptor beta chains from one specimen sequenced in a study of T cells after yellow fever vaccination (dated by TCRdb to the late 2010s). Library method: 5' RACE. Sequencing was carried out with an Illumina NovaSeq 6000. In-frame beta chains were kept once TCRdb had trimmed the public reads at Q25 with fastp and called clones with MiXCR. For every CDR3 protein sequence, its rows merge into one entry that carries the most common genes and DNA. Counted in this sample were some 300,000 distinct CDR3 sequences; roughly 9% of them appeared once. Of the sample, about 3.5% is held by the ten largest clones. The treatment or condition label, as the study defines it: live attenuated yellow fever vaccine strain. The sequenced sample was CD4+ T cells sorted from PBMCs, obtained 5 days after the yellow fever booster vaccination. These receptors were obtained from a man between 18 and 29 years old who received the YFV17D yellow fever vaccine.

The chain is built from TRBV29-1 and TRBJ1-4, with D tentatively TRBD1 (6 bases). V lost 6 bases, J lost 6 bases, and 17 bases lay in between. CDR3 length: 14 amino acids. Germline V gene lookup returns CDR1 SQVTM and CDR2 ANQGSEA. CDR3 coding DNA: TGCAGCGTGGCTGTGGGGGGGCAAGATGAAAAACTGTTTTTT. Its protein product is CSVAVGGQDEKLFF.

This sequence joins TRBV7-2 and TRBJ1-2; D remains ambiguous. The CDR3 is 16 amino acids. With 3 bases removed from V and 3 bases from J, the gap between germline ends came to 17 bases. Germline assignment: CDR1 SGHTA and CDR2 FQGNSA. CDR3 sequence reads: CASSFGGPQTYYGYTF. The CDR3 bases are TGTGCCAGCAGCTTCGGAGGGCCCCAGACCTACTATGGCTACACCTTC.

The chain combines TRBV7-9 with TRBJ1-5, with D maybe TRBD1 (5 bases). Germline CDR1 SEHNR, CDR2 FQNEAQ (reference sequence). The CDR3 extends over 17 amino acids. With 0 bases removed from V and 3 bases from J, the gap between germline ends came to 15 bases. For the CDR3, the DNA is TGTGCCAGCAGCTTAGCGCATCCAGGGTATTCCAATCAGCCCCAGCATTTT. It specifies CASSLAHPGYSNQPQHF.

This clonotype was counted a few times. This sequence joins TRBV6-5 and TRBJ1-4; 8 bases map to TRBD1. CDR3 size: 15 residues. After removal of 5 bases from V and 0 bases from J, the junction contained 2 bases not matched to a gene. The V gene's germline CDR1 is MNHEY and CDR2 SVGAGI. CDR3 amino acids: CASSDRGATNEKLFF. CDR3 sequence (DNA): TGTGCCAGCAGTGACAGGGGTGCAACTAATGAAAAACTGTTTTTT.

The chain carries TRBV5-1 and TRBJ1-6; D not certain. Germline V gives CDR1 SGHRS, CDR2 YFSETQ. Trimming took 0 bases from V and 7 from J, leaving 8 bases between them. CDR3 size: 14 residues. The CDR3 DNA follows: TGCGCCAGCAGCTTGGATCCGATAAATTCACCCCTCCACTTT. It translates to CASSLDPINSPLHF. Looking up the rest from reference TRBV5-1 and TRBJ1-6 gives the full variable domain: KAGVTQTPRYLIKTRGQQVTLSCSPISGHRSVSWYQQTPGQGLQFLFEYFSETQRNKGNFPGRFSGRQFSNSRSEMNVSTLELGDSALYLCASSLDPINSPLHFGNGTRLTVT.

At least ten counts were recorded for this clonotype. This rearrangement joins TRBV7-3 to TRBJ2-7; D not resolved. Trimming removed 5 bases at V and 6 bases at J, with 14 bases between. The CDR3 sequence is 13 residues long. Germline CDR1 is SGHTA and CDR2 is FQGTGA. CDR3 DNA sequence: TGTGCCAGCAGCGCATCGCGGTCCAGCGAGCAGTACTTC. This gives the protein CASSASRSSEQYF.

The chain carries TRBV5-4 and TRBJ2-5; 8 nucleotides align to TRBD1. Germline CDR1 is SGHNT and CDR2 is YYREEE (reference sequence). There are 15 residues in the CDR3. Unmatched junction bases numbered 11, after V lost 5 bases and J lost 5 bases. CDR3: CASSRQGQVEETQYF. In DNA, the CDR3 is TGTGCCAGCAGTCGACAGGGGCAGGTTGAGGAGACCCAGTACTTC.

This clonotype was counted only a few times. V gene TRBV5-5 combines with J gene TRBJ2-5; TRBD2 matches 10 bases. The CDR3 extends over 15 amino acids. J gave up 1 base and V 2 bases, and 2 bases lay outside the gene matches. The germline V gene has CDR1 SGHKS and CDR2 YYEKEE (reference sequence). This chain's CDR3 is CASSFASGGQETQYF. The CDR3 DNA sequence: TGTGCCAGCAGCTTTGCTAGCGGGGGCCAAGAGACCCAGTACTTC. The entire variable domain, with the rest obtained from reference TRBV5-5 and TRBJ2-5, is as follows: DAGVTQSPTHLIKTRGQQVTLRCSPISGHKSVSWYQQVLGQGPQFIFQYYEKEERGRGNFPDRFSARQFPNYSSELNVNALLLGDSALYLCASSFASGGQETQYFGPGTRLLVL.

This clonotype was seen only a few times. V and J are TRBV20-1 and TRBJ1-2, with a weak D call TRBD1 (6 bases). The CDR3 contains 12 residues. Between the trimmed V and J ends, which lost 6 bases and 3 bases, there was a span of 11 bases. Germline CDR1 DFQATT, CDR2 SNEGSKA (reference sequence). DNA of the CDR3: TGCAGTGCACCGGACAGCTACTATGGCTACACCTTC. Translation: CSAPDSYYGYTF.

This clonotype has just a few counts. The DNA of the CDR3 is TGCAGTGCTCATACAGGGGGCTTCGGCAATCAGCCCCAGCATTTT. It is translated as CSAHTGGFGNQPQHF. The chain links TRBV20-1 to TRBJ1-5, with 9 bases aligning to TRBD1. Trimming at V came to 5 bases and at J to 2 bases, leaving 7 bases not matched to a gene. CDR3 length: 15 amino acids. The germline V gene encodes CDR1 DFQATT and CDR2 SNEGSKA (reference sequence).

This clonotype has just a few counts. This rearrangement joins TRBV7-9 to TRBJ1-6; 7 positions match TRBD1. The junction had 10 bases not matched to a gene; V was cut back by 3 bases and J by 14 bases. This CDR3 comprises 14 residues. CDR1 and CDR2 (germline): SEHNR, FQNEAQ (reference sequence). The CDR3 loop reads CASSFGRGLEALHF. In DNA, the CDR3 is TGTGCCAGCAGCTTTGGCAGGGGGTTGGAGGCCCTCCACTTT. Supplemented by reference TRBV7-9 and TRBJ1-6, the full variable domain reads DTGVSQNPRHKITKRGQNVTFRCDPISEHNRLYWYRQTLGQGPEFLTYFQNEAQLEKSRLLSDRFSAERPKGSFSTLEIQRTEQGDSAMYLCASSFGRGLEALHFGNGTRLTVT.

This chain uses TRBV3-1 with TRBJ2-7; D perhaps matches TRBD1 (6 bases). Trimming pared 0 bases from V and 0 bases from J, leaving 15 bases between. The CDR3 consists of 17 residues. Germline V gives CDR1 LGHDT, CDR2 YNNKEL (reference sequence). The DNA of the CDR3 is TGTGCCAGCAGCCAAGATCCCCGACAGGTCGACTCCTACGAGCAGTACGTC. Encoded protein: CASSQDPRQVDSYEQYV.

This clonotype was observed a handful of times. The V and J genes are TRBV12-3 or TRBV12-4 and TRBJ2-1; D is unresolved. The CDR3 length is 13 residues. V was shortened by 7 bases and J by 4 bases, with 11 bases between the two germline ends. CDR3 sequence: CASIPPPYNEQFF. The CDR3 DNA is TGTGCCAGCATTCCTCCCCCATACAATGAGCAGTTCTTC.

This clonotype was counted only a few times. The CDR3 protein is CSALVRGNNEQFF. The CDR3, as DNA: TGCAGTGCTCTGGTTCGGGGGAACAATGAGCAGTTCTTC. This chain uses TRBV20-1 with TRBJ2-1; maybe TRBD2 (6 bases). The CDR3 sequence is 13 residues long. V was pared by 5 bases and J by 5 bases, with 13 bases between. Germline CDR1 and CDR2: DFQATT and SNEGSKA (reference sequence).

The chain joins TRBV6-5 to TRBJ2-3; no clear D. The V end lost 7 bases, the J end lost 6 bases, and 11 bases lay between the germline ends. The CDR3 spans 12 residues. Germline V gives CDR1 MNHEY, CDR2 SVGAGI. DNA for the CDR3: TGTGCCAGCAAGCCCTTAGGGGATACGCAGTATTTT. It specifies CASKPLGDTQYF.

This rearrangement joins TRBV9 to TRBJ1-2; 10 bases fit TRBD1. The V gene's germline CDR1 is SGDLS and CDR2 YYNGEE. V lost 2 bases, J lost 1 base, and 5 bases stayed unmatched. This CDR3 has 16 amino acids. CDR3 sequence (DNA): TGTGCCAGCAGCGTTGGGACAGGGGCTTTTAACTATGGCTACACCTTC. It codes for CASSVGTGAFNYGYTF.

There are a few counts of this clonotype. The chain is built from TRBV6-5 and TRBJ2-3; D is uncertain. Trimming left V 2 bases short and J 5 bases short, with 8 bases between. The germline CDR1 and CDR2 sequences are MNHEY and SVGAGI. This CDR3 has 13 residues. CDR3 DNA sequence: TGTGCCAGCAGTTACAAACCGGGAGATACGCAGTATTTT. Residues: CASSYKPGDTQYF.

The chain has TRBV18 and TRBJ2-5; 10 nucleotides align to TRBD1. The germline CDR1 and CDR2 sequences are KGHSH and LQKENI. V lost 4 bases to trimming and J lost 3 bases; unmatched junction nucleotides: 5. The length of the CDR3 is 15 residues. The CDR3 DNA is TGTGCCAGCTCACAACGAGGGACAGGGGAAGAGACCCAGTACTTC. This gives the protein CASSQRGTGEETQYF.

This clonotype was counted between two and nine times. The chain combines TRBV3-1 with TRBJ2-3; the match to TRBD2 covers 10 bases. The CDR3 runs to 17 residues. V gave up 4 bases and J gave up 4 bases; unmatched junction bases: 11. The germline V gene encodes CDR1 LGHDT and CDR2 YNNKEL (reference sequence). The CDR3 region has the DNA TGTGCCAGCAGCCTTCGATACAGCGGGGGGGCCGCAGATACGCAGTATTTT. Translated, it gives CASSLRYSGGAADTQYF.

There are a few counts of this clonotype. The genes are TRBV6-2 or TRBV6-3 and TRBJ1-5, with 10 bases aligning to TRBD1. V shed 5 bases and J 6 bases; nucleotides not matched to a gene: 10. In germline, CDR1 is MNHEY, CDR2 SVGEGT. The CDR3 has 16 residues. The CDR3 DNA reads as TGTGCCAGCAGTCGCCTGACAGGGGGCTTAGCTCAGCCCCAGCATTTT. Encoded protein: CASSRLTGGLAQPQHF.

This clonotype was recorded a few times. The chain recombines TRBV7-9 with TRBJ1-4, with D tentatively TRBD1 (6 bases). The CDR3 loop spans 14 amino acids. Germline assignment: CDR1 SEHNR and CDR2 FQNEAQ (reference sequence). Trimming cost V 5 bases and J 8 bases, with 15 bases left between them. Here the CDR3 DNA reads TGTGCCAGCAGCAGCGTGGGGGCCTACGAAAAACTGTTTTTT. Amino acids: CASSSVGAYEKLFF. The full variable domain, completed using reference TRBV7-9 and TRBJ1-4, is DTGVSQNPRHKITKRGQNVTFRCDPISEHNRLYWYRQTLGQGPEFLTYFQNEAQLEKSRLLSDRFSAERPKGSFSTLEIQRTEQGDSAMYLCASSSVGAYEKLFFGSGTQLSVL.

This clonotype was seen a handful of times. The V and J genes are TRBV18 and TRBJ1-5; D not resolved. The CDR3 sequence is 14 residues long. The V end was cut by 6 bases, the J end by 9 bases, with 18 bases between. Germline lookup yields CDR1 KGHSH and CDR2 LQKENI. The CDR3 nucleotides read TGTGCCAGCTCCGAACCCGGACGGTCTTCGCCCCAGCATTTT. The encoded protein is CASSEPGRSSPQHF.

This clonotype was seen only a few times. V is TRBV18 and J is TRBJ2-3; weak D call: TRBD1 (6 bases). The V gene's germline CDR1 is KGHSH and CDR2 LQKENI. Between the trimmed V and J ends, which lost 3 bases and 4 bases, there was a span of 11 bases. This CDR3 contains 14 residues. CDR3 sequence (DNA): TGTGCCAGCTCACCCAACCGACAGGCAGATACGCAGTATTTT. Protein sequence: CASSPNRQADTQYF.

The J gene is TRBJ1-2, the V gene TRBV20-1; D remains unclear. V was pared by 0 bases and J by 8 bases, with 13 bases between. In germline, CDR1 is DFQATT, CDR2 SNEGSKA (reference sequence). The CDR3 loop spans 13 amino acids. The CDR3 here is CSARDLDRSGYTF. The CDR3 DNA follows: TGCAGTGCTAGAGATCTTGATAGGTCCGGCTACACCTTC.

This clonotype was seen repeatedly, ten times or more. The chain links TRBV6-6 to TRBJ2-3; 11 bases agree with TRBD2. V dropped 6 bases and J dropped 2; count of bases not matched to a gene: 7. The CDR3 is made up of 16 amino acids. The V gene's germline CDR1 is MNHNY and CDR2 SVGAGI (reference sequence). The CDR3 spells CASSPSSGGTTDTQYF. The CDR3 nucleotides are TGTGCCAGCAGCCCCTCTAGCGGGGGGACCACAGATACGCAGTATTTT.

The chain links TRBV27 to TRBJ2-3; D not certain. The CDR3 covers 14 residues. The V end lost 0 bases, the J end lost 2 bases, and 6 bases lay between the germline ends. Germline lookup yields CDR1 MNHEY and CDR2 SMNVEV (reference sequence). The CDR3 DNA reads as TGTGCCAGCAGTTTATCCAGAAACACAGATACGCAGTATTTT. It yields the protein CASSLSRNTDTQYF.